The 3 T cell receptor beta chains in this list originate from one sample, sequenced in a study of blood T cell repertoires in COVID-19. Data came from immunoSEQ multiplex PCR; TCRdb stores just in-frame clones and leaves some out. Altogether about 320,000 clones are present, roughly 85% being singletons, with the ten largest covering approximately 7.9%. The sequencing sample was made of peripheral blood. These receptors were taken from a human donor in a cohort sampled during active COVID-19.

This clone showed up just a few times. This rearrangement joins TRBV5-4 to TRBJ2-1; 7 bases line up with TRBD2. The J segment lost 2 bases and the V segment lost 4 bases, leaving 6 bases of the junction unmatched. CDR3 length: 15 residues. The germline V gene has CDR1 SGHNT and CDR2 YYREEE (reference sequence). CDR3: CASSPRLAAYNEQFF. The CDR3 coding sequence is TGTGCCAGCAGCCCCCGCCTAGCGGCCTACAATGAGCAGTTCTTC.

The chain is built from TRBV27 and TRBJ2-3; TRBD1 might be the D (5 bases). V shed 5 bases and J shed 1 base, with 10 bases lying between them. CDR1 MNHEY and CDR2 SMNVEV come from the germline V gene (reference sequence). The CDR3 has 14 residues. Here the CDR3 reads CASSPLGGTDTQYF. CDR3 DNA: TGTGCCAGCAGTCCCCTAGGGGGCACAGATACGCAGTATTTT.

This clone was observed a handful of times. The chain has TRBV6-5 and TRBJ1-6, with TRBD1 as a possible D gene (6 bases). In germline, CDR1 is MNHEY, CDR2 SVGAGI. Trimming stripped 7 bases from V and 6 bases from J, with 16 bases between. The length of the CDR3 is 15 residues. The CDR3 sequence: CASTVVRGFNSPLHF. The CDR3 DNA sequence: TGTGCCAGCACCGTTGTCAGGGGATTTAATTCACCCCTCCACTTT.